This T cell receptor beta chain stems from a study of blood T cell repertoires in COVID-19. Only in-frame clones appear in the TCRdb table, and some are missing; sequencing was by immunoSEQ multiplex PCR. Found here are some 200,000 clones, 90% to 95% of them singletons; the top ten hold 0.76%. Germline V gene lookup returns CDR1 SGHDT and CDR2 YYEEEE. The CDR3 consists of 13 residues. V was pared by 6 bases and J by 5 bases, with 5 bases of the junction left unmatched. The V and J genes are TRBV5-6 and TRBJ1-1, with 9 bases aligning to TRBD1. The clonotype comes from a man aged 25 to 40 with COVID-19, enrolled during active disease. The sample was peripheral blood. The CDR3 spells CASTGQGGTEAFF. The CDR3 DNA reads TGTGCCAGCACGGGACAGGGTGGGACTGAAGCTTTCTTT.